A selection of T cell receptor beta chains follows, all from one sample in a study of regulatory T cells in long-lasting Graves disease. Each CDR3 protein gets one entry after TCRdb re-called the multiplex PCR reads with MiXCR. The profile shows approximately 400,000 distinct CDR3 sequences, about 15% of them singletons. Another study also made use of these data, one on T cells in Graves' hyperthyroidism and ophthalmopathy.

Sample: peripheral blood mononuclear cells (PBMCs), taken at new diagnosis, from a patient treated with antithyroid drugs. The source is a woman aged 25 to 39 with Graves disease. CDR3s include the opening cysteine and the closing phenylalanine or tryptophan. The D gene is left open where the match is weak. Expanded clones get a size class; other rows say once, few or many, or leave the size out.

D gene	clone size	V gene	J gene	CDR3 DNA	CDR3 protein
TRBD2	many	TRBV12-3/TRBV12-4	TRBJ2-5	TGTGCCAGCAGCCCTCCCTCTAGCGCTAGCGGGAGGGTTTCGGAGACCCAGTACTTC	CASSPPSSASGRVSETQYF
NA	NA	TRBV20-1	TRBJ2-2	TGCAGTGCTATCAGGGGGGGCGGGGGCGCCGGGGAGCTGTTTTTT	CSAIRGGGGAGELFF
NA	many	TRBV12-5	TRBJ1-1	TGTGCTAGTGGTTTGTATAGCGGGGGCAGGGACACTGAAGCTTTCTTT	CASGLYSGGRDTEAFF
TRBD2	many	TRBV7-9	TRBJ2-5	TGTGCCAGCAGCTCGGGTGGACTAGCGGGAGAAGAGACCCAGTACTTC	CASSSGGLAGEETQYF
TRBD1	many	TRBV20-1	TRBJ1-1	TGCAGTGCTAGGACAGGGGACACTGAAGCTTTCTTT	CSARTGDTEAFF
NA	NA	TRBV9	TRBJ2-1	TGTGCCAGCAGCAGAGGGGGGACCAGTGGGCGCTACAATGAGCAGTTCTTC	CASSRGGTSGRYNEQFF
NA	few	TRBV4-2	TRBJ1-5	TGTGCCAGCAGCCAAGTATGGTCGGGAAATCAGCCCCAGCATTTT	CASSQVWSGNQPQHF
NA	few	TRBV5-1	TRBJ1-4	TGCGCCAGCAGCCATACAACCGGGACCTTAAATGAAAAACTGTTTTTT	CASSHTTGTLNEKLFF
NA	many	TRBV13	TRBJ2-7	TGTGCCAGCAGCGTCCCGGGACACCCGTCCTCCTACGAGCAGTACTTC	CASSVPGHPSSYEQYF
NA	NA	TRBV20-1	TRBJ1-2	TGCAGTGCGACCGACAACCACTATGGCTACACCTTC	CSATDNHYGYTF
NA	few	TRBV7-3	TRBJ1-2	TGTGCCAGCAGCCCTCAAGGGGTCTATGGCTACACCTTC	CASSPQGVYGYTF
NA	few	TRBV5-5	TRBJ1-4	TGTGCCAGCAGCGCGCATTCGACGGGAGCCAATGAAAAACTGTTTTTT	CASSAHSTGANEKLFF
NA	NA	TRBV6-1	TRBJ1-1	TGTGCCAGCAGCTTAGAGGTAGGGAAGAACACTGAAGCTTTCTTT	CASSLEVGKNTEAFF
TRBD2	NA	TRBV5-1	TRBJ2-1	TGCGCCAGCAGCAAAGACAGGGGACTAGCGGGAGACAATGAGCAGTTCTTC	CASSKDRGLAGDNEQFF
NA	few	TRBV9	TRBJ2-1	TGTGCCAGCAGCGTGGGGACTCTTAACAATGAGCAGTTCTTC	CASSVGTLNNEQFF
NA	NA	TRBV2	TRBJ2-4	TGTGCCAGCAGTCCCCCGGGCCTCCTGGCCATTCAGTACTTC	CASSPPGLLAIQYF
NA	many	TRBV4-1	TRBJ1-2	TGCGCCAGCAGCCCGATCCAGGCAGGGTACTATGGCTACACCTTC	CASSPIQAGYYGYTF
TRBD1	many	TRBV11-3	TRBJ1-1	TGTGCCAGCAATTCCCGACAGGGAACTGAAGCTTTCTTT	CASNSRQGTEAFF
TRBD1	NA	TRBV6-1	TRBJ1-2	TGTGCCAGCCTCGCCGGGACAGGGGTTGGCTACACCTTC	CASLAGTGVGYTF
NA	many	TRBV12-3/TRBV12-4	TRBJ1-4	TGTGCCACTTTCCGGTGGGCTAATGAAAAACTGTTTTTT	CATFRWANEKLFF
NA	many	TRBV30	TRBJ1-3	TGTGCCTGGAGGGTGCAGGGACCCTCTGGAAACACCATATATTTT	CAWRVQGPSGNTIYF